The clone carrying this T cell receptor beta chain appeared many times. These data originate in a study of T-cell reconstitution after alpha-beta-depleted transplantation in children. Preparing the TCRbeta library involved the use of unique molecular identifiers. TCRdb reprocessed the PCR reads via MiXCR and lists one record per CDR3 protein. Seen here are around 240,000 distinct CDR3 sequences, 7.5% to 10% observed once, and the top ten hold roughly 5.1%. Germline V lookup: CDR1 MNHNS, CDR2 SASEGT. The CDR3 is 16 residues long. J was trimmed by 5 bases and V by 6 bases; bases with no gene match: 9. This receptor was taken from a human donor who donated a stem cell graft to a child with SCID. Specimen: PBMCs from the stem cell graft donor, collected from the stem cell graft. The V call is TRBV6-1, the J call TRBJ2-3; 12 nucleotides align to TRBD2. CDR3 bases: TGTGCCAGCAGCCCCTGGACTAGCGGGGAGGAAGATACGCAGTATTTT. It specifies CASSPWTSGEEDTQYF.